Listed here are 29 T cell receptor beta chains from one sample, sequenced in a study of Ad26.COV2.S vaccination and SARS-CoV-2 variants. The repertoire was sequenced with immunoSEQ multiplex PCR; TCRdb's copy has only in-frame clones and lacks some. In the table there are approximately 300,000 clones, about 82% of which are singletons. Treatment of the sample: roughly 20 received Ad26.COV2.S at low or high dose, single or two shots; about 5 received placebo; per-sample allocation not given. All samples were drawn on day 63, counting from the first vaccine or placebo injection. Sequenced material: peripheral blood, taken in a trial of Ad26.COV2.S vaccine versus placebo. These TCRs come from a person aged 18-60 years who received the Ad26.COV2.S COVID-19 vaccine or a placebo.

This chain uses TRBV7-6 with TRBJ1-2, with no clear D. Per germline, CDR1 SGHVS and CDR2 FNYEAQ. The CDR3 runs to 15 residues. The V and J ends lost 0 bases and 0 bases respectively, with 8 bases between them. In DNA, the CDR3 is TGTGCCAGCAGCTTAGCGAACGGCGCTAACTATGGCTACACCTTC. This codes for CASSLANGANYGYTF.

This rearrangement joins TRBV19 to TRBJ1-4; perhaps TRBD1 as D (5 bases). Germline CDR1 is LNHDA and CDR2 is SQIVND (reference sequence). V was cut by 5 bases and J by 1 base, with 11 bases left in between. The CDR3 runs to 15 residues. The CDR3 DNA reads TGTGCCAGTAGTGACGGGGCAGGAACTAATGAAAAACTGTTTTTT. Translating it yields CASSDGAGTNEKLFF.

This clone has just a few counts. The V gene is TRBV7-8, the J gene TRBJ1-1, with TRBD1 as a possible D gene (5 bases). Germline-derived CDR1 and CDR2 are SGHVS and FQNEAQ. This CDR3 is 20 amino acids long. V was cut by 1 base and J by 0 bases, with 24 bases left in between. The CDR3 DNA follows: TGTGCCAGCAGCTTAGACGTCAGGGCTACTATTCGAGCGATGAACACTGAAGCTTTCTTT. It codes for CASSLDVRATIRAMNTEAFF.

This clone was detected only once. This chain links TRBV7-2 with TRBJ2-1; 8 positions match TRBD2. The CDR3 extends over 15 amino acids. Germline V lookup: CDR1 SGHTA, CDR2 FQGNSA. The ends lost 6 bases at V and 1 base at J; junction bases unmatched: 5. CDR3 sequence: CASSDRGGSYNEQFF. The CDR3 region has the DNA TGTGCCAGCAGTGACCGGGGGGGATCCTACAATGAGCAGTTCTTC.

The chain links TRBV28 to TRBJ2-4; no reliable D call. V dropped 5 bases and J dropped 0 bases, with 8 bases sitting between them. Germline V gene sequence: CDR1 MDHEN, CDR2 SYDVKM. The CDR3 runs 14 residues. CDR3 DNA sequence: TGTGCCAGCAGTCGTAATATAGCCAAAAACATTCAGTACTTC. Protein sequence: CASSRNIAKNIQYF.

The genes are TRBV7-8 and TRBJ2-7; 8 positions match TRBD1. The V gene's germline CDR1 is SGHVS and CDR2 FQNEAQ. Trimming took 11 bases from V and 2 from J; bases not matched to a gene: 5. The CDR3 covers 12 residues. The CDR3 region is CASGRGPYEQYF. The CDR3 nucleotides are TGTGCCTCGGGCAGGGGGCCCTACGAGCAGTACTTC.

CDR3 in amino acids: CASSRQGFGNTIYF. The CDR3 DNA sequence: TGTGCCAGCAGCCGACAGGGGTTTGGAAACACCATATATTTT. The V gene is TRBV9, the J gene TRBJ1-3; 8 bases match TRBD1. Unmatched junction bases numbered 3, after V lost 4 bases and J lost 3 bases. Germline CDR1 reads SGDLS; CDR2 reads YYNGEE. This CDR3 is 14 amino acids long.

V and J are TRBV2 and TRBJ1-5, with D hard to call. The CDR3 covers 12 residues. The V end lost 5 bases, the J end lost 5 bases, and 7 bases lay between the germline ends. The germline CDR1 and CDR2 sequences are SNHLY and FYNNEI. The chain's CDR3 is CASSTEHQPQHF. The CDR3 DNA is TGTGCCAGCAGTACCGAGCATCAGCCCCAGCATTTT.

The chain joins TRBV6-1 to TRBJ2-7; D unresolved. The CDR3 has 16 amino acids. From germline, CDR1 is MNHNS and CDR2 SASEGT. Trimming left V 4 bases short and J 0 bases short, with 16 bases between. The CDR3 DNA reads TGTGCCAGCAGTGCTTCCTCGGTCCTCAGCTCCTACGAGCAGTACTTC. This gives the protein CASSASSVLSSYEQYF.

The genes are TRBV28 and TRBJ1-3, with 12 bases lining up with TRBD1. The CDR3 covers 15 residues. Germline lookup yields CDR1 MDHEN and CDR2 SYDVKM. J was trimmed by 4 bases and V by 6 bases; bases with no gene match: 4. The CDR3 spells CASRGQGAFGNTIYF. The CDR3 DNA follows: TGTGCCAGCAGGGGACAGGGGGCTTTCGGAAACACCATATATTTT.

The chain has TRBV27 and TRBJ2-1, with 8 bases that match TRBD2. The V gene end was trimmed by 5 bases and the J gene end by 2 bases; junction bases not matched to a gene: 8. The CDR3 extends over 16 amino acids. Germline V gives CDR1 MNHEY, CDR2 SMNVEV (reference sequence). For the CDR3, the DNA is TGTGCCAGCAGTCCTGGACGGGGGGGGGCCTACAATGAGCAGTTCTTC. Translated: CASSPGRGGAYNEQFF.

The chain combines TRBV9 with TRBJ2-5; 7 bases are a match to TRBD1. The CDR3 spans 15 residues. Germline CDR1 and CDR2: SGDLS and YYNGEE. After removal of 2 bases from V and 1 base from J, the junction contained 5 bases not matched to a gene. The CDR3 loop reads CASSVRDRPQETQYF. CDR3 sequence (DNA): TGTGCCAGCAGCGTGAGGGACAGACCCCAAGAGACCCAGTACTTC.

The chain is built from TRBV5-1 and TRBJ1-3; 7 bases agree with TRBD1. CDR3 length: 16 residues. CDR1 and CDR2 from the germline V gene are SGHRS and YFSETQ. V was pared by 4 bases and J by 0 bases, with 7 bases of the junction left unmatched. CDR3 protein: CASSLTGQSSGNTIYF. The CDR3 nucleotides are TGCGCCAGCAGCCTAACGGGACAGAGCTCTGGAAACACCATATATTTT.

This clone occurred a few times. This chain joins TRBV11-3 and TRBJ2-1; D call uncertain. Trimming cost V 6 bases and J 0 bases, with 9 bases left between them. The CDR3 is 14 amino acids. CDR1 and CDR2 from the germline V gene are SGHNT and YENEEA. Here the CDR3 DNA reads TGTGCCAGCAGGCAGGCAAACTCCTACAATGAGCAGTTCTTC. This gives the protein CASRQANSYNEQFF.

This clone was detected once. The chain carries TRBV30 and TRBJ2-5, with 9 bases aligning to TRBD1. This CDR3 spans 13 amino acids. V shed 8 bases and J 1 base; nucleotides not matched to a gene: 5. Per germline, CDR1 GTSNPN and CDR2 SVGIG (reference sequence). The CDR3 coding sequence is TGTGCCGGGACAGGGTCGAGCCAAGAGACCCAGTACTTC. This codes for CAGTGSSQETQYF. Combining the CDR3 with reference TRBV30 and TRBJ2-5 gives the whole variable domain SQTIHQWPATLVQPVGSPLSLECTVEGTSNPNLYWYRQAAGRGLQLLFYSVGIGQISSEVPQNLSASRPQDRQFILSSKKLLLSDSGFYLCAGTGSSQETQYFGPGTRLLVL.

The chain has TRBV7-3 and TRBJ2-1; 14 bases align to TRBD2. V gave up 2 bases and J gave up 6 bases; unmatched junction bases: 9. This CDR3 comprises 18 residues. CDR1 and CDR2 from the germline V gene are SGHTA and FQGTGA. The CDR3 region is CASSLSSRLAGGPNEQFF. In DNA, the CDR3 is TGTGCCAGCAGCTTATCCTCCCGACTAGCGGGGGGGCCCAATGAGCAGTTCTTC. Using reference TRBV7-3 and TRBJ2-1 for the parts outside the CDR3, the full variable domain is GAGVSQTPSNKVTEKGKYVELRCDPISGHTALYWYRQSLGQGPEFLIYFQGTGAADDSGLPNDRFFAVRPEGSVSTLKIQRTERGDSAVYLCASSLSSRLAGGPNEQFFGPGTRLTVL.

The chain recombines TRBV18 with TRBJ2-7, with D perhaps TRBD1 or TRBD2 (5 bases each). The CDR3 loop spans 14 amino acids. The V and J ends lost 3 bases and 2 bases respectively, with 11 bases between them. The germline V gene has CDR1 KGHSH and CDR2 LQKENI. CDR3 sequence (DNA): TGTGCCAGCTCACCCGAGAAGGGACCCTACGAGCAGTACTTC. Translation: CASSPEKGPYEQYF.

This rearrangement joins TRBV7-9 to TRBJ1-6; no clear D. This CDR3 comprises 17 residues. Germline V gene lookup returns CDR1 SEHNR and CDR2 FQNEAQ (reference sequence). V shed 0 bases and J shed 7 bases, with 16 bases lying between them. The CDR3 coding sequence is TGTGCCAGCAGCTTAGCGTACGGGCCCGATCGGAATTCACCCCTCCACTTT. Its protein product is CASSLAYGPDRNSPLHF.

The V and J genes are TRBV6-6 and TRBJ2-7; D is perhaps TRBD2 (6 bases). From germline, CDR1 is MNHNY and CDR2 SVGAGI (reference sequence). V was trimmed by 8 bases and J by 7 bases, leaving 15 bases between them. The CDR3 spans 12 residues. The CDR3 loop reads CASQSEGGEQYF. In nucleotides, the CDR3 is TGTGCCAGCCAAAGTGAAGGAGGGGAGCAGTACTTC.

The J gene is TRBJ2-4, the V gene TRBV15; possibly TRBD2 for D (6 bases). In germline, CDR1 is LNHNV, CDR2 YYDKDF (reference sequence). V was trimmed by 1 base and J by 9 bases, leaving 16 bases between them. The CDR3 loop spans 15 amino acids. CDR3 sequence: CATSRGAGPIAIQYF. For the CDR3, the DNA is TGTGCCACCAGCAGAGGGGCGGGACCTATTGCCATTCAGTACTTC.

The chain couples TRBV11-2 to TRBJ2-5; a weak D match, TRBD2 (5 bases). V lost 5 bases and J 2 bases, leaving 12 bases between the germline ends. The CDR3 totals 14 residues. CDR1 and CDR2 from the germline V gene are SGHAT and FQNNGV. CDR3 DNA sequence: TGTGCCAGCAGCGTACCCCGGGATCAAGAGACCCAGTACTTC. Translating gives CASSVPRDQETQYF.

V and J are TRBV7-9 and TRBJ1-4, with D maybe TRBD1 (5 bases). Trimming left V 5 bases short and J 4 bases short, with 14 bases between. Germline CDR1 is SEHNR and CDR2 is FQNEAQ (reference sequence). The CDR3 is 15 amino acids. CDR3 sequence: CASSPLGGNNEKLFF. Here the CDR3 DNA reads TGTGCCAGCAGCCCCCTCGGGGGTAATAATGAAAAACTGTTTTTT.

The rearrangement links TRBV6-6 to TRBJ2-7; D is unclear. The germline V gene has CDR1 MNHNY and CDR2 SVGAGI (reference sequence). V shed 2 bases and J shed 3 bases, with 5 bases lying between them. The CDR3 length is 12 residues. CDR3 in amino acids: CASSYAVYEQYF. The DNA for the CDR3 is TGTGCCAGCAGTTACGCCGTCTACGAGCAGTACTTC.

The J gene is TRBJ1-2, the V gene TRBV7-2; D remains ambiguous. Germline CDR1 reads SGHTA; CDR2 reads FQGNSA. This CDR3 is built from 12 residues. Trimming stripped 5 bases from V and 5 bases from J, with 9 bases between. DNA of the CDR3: TGTGCCAGCAGCCCCGCGGAGTATGGCTACACCTTC. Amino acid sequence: CASSPAEYGYTF.

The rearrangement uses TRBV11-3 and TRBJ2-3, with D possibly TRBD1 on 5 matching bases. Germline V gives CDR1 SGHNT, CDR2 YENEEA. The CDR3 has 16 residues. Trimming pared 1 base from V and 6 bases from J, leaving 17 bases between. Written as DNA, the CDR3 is TGTGCCAGCAGCTTAGGGGGTTCCAGGGATACGGATACGCAGTATTTT. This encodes CASSLGGSRDTDTQYF.

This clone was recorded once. The CDR3 reads CASSLGGSNYGYTF. CDR3 nucleotides: TGTGCCAGCAGTCTGGGCGGATCTAACTATGGCTACACCTTC. V usage is TRBV6-2 or TRBV6-3 and J usage is TRBJ1-2; D gene unclear. Trimming pared 5 bases from V and 0 bases from J, leaving 10 bases between. The CDR3 has 14 residues. Germline-derived CDR1 and CDR2 are MNHEY and SVGEGT.

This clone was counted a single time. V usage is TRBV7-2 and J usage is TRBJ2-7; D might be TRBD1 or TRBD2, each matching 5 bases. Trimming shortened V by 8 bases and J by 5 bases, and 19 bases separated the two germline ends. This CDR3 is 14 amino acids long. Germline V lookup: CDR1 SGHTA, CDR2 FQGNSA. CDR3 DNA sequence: TGTGCCAGCTCACCGTCAGGGAGTGGTAACGAGCAGTACTTC. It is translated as CASSPSGSGNEQYF.

The CDR3 is CASSRDNGGQETQYF. As DNA, the CDR3 is TGCGCCAGCAGCCGGGATAATGGGGGGCAAGAGACCCAGTACTTC. This chain connects TRBV5-1 to TRBJ2-5; D possibly corresponds to TRBD2 (6 bases). This CDR3 has 15 residues. V lost 4 bases and J 2 bases, leaving 15 bases between the germline ends. Germline V lookup: CDR1 SGHRS, CDR2 YFSETQ.

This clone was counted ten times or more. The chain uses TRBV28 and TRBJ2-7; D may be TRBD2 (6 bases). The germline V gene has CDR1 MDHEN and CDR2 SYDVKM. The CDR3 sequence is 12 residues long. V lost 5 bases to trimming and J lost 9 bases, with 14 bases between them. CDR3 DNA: TGTGCCAGCAGTCCTCCCCGGGGAGGGCAGTACTTC. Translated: CASSPPRGGQYF.